A selection of T cell receptor beta chains follows, all from one sample in a study of blood T cell repertoires in COVID-19. Sequencing was performed with immunoSEQ multiplex PCR; in TCRdb, only in-frame clones are kept and a portion is missing. The sample holds approximately 200,000 clones; 80% to 90% are singletons and the top ten take over 2.5%. Sequenced sample: peripheral blood. The receptors here all came from a man aged 60-69 years with acute or convalescent COVID-19. CDR3s include the opening cysteine and the closing phenylalanine or tryptophan. Fields, in order: V gene, clone size, J gene, D gene, CDR3 DNA, CDR3 protein. The D gene is left open where the match is weak. Clone size is not always given. Where it is, it says once, few, many or a class for expanded clones.

v_gene: TRBV5-3
abundance: -
j_gene: TRBJ1-2
d_gene: TRBD1
CDR3nt: TGTGCCAGAAGCTACCTAAGGACAGGGTTTGGCTACACCTTC
CDR3aa: CARSYLRTGFGYTF

v_gene: TRBV5-4
abundance: -
j_gene: TRBJ2-6
d_gene: TRBD1
CDR3nt: TGTGCCAGCAGCGGGGACAGGGGGTACTCTGGGGCCAACGTCCTGACTTTC
CDR3aa: CASSGDRGYSGANVLTF

v_gene: TRBV5-5
abundance: -
j_gene: TRBJ1-2
d_gene: -
CDR3nt: TGTGCCAGCAGCTTCGGGGACACCCTATATGGCTACACCTTC
CDR3aa: CASSFGDTLYGYTF

v_gene: TRBV2
abundance: -
j_gene: TRBJ2-7
d_gene: TRBD2
CDR3nt: TGTGCCAGCAGTGGGCGGGAGGGGAGGCCCTACGAGCAGTACTTC
CDR3aa: CASSGREGRPYEQYF

v_gene: TRBV5-5
abundance: -
j_gene: TRBJ2-7
d_gene: -
CDR3nt: TGTGCCAGCAGCTTGGGTACAGCGGGCGAGCAGTACTTC
CDR3aa: CASSLGTAGEQYF

v_gene: TRBV28
abundance: -
j_gene: TRBJ2-7
d_gene: TRBD2
CDR3nt: TGTGCCAGCAGCCCCGGGACTAGCGGGAGTCGCGAGCAGTACTTC
CDR3aa: CASSPGTSGSREQYF

v_gene: TRBV7-2
abundance: -
j_gene: TRBJ1-1
d_gene: TRBD1
CDR3nt: TGTGCCAGCCTACGACAGGGCAGCCAGAACACTGAAGCTTTCTTT
CDR3aa: CASLRQGSQNTEAFF

v_gene: TRBV2
abundance: -
j_gene: TRBJ2-2
d_gene: TRBD2
CDR3nt: TGTGCCAGCAAACGGACTAGCGGAAACACCGGGGAGCTGTTTTTT
CDR3aa: CASKRTSGNTGELFF

v_gene: TRBV6-2/TRBV6-3
abundance: once
j_gene: TRBJ1-1
d_gene: -
CDR3nt: TGTGCCAGCAGTTACTTGGGGAGGAAAATGAACACTGAAGCTTTCTTT
CDR3aa: CASSYLGRKMNTEAFF

v_gene: TRBV5-1
abundance: once
j_gene: TRBJ1-3
d_gene: -
CDR3nt: TGCGCCAGCAGCTTTTCCTCGACTGGTTCTGGAAACACCATATATTTT
CDR3aa: CASSFSSTGSGNTIYF

v_gene: TRBV28
abundance: -
j_gene: TRBJ2-1
d_gene: -
CDR3nt: TGTGCCAGCAGTTTCCCTAGCGCAAGGAATGAGCAGTTCTTC
CDR3aa: CASSFPSARNEQFF

v_gene: TRBV7-8
abundance: -
j_gene: TRBJ2-1
d_gene: TRBD2
CDR3nt: TGTGCCAGCAGCCTAACGGGCGGGACTAGCGGACAGTTCTTC
CDR3aa: CASSLTGGTSGQFF

v_gene: TRBV7-9
abundance: -
j_gene: TRBJ1-2
d_gene: TRBD1
CDR3nt: TGTGCCAGCAGCTTAGAGTCAGGGGGTAGCTATGGCTACACCTTC
CDR3aa: CASSLESGGSYGYTF

v_gene: TRBV5-8
abundance: few
j_gene: TRBJ1-1
d_gene: -
CDR3nt: TGTGCCAGCAGCTCACGCGGGCCTGAAGCTTTCTTT
CDR3aa: CASSSRGPEAFF

v_gene: TRBV27
abundance: -
j_gene: TRBJ2-1
d_gene: -
CDR3nt: TGTGCCAGCAGTTTTCTCAATGAGCAGTTCTTC
CDR3aa: CASSFLNEQFF

v_gene: TRBV28
abundance: -
j_gene: TRBJ1-1
d_gene: -
CDR3nt: TGTGCCAGCAGTTTCGGACTGGGGAACACTGAAGCTTTCTTT
CDR3aa: CASSFGLGNTEAFF

v_gene: TRBV7-9
abundance: -
j_gene: TRBJ2-7
d_gene: -
CDR3nt: TGTGCCAGCAGCTTAAACAGGTACGAGCAGTACTTC
CDR3aa: CASSLNRYEQYF

v_gene: TRBV3-1/TRBV3-2
abundance: -
j_gene: TRBJ2-7
d_gene: TRBD2
CDR3nt: TGTGCCAGCAGCCGCGGGACTAGCGGGAGGGCGAGGTGGGAGCAGTACTTC
CDR3aa: CASSRGTSGRARWEQYF

v_gene: TRBV6-5
abundance: -
j_gene: TRBJ1-2
d_gene: -
CDR3nt: TGTGCCAGCAGGACACCAGCTAACTATGGCTACACCTTC
CDR3aa: CASRTPANYGYTF

v_gene: TRBV6-5
abundance: few
j_gene: TRBJ1-1
d_gene: -
CDR3nt: TGTGCCAGCCGGGGGATGGCGAACACTGAAGCTTTCTTT
CDR3aa: CASRGMANTEAFF

v_gene: TRBV20-1
abundance: -
j_gene: TRBJ1-6
d_gene: -
CDR3nt: TGCAGTGCTAGTAGTAGGGGATATAATTCACCCCTCCACTTT
CDR3aa: CSASSRGYNSPLHF

v_gene: TRBV7-2
abundance: -
j_gene: TRBJ2-5
d_gene: -
CDR3nt: TGTGCCAGCAGCTTAAGGGGTGCGGAGACCCAGTACTTC
CDR3aa: CASSLRGAETQYF

v_gene: TRBV6-6
abundance: -
j_gene: TRBJ2-7
d_gene: TRBD1
CDR3nt: TGTGCCAGCAGTTCCCCCGGGACAGGTCATACCTACGAGCAGTACTTC
CDR3aa: CASSSPGTGHTYEQYF

v_gene: TRBV19
abundance: once
j_gene: TRBJ2-2
d_gene: -
CDR3nt: TGTGCCAGTAGGAGGACAGACTCGAACACCGGGGAGCTGTTTTTT
CDR3aa: CASRRTDSNTGELFF

v_gene: TRBV4-2
abundance: -
j_gene: TRBJ1-4
d_gene: -
CDR3nt: TGTGCCAGCAGCCAAGATCCAGGGTATGGTAATGAAAAACTGTTTTTT
CDR3aa: CASSQDPGYGNEKLFF

v_gene: TRBV27
abundance: -
j_gene: TRBJ1-3
d_gene: -
CDR3nt: TGTGCCAGCAGTTTATGGGGGCCGAGCTCTGGAAACACCATATATTTT
CDR3aa: CASSLWGPSSGNTIYF

v_gene: TRBV20-1
abundance: -
j_gene: TRBJ1-2
d_gene: TRBD1
CDR3nt: TGCAGTGCTAGTACGACAGGGGCTTCTGCGGGCTACACCTTC
CDR3aa: CSASTTGASAGYTF

v_gene: TRBV5-1
abundance: -
j_gene: TRBJ2-1
d_gene: TRBD2
CDR3nt: TGCGCCAGCAGCTTGGCGGTTATTACGGGAGGTGTTCCCCCCCATGAGCAGTTCTTC
CDR3aa: CASSLAVITGGVPPHEQFF

v_gene: TRBV10-3
abundance: -
j_gene: TRBJ2-7
d_gene: -
CDR3nt: TGTGCCAGGACGGGAACTAACGAGCAGTACTTC
CDR3aa: CARTGTNEQYF

v_gene: TRBV15
abundance: -
j_gene: TRBJ2-6
d_gene: -
CDR3nt: TGTGCCACCACCGCTCCGACAGGCCGCTCTGGGGCCAACGTCCTGACTTTC
CDR3aa: CATTAPTGRSGANVLTF

v_gene: TRBV7-9
abundance: -
j_gene: TRBJ1-3
d_gene: TRBD1
CDR3nt: TGTGCCAGCAGCGCCGGGACAGCCTCTGGAAACACCATATATTTT
CDR3aa: CASSAGTASGNTIYF

v_gene: TRBV29-1
abundance: few
j_gene: TRBJ2-7
d_gene: -
CDR3nt: TGCAGCGTTGCAGGGCACTACGAGCAGTACTTC
CDR3aa: CSVAGHYEQYF

v_gene: TRBV28
abundance: -
j_gene: TRBJ2-1
d_gene: -
CDR3nt: TGTGCCAGCAGTTTTTTGGGGCAGCAGTTCTTC
CDR3aa: CASSFLGQQFF

v_gene: TRBV28
abundance: -
j_gene: TRBJ1-6
d_gene: -
CDR3nt: TGTGCCAGCAGTCCAGAGGCCCCCGGAGGTTCACCCCTCCACTTT
CDR3aa: CASSPEAPGGSPLHF

v_gene: TRBV18
abundance: -
j_gene: TRBJ2-3
d_gene: -
CDR3nt: TGTGCCAGCTCACCAGTGGCAGCCTCGGAGCGCATAGATTTT
CDR3aa: CASSPVAASERIDF

v_gene: TRBV6-5
abundance: -
j_gene: TRBJ2-7
d_gene: -
CDR3nt: TGTGCCAGCAGTTACTCAAGTTCCTCCGACATCCGCGAGCAGTACTTC
CDR3aa: CASSYSSSSDIREQYF

v_gene: TRBV6-2/TRBV6-3
abundance: few
j_gene: TRBJ2-6
d_gene: -
CDR3nt: TGTGCCAGCAGCCCTCGGGGGGGACAGGGTTCCTCTGGGGCCAACGTCCTGACTTTC
CDR3aa: CASSPRGGQGSSGANVLTF

v_gene: TRBV18
abundance: -
j_gene: TRBJ2-3
d_gene: TRBD2
CDR3nt: TGTGCCAGCTCACCGGAACTTAGCGGATACGGGGGGGGAGATACGCAGTATTTT
CDR3aa: CASSPELSGYGGGDTQYF

v_gene: TRBV6-1
abundance: few
j_gene: TRBJ2-3
d_gene: -
CDR3nt: TGTGCCAGCAGTGTAAGGAGCCCCTCCTCAGGGGATACGCAGTATTTT
CDR3aa: CASSVRSPSSGDTQYF

v_gene: TRBV7-3
abundance: once
j_gene: TRBJ2-6
d_gene: -
CDR3nt: TGTGCCAGCAGCTTAAGAGGTCGGCGGGACAGTCCAAAATCTGGGGCCAACGTCCTGACTTTC
CDR3aa: CASSLRGRRDSPKSGANVLTF

v_gene: TRBV9
abundance: -
j_gene: TRBJ2-1
d_gene: TRBD2
CDR3nt: TGTGCCAGCAGCGTATCGCTAGCGGGGGCCTCCTACAATGAGCAGTTCTTC
CDR3aa: CASSVSLAGASYNEQFF

v_gene: TRBV4-3
abundance: -
j_gene: TRBJ2-7
d_gene: TRBD2
CDR3nt: TGCGCCAGCAGCCAAGGTCTGGCTAGCGGAACCCCCGAGCAGTACTTC
CDR3aa: CASSQGLASGTPEQYF

v_gene: TRBV7-9
abundance: -
j_gene: TRBJ1-2
d_gene: -
CDR3nt: TGTGCCAGCAGCCGGGATTGGGGCTACACCTTC
CDR3aa: CASSRDWGYTF

v_gene: TRBV2
abundance: -
j_gene: TRBJ2-7
d_gene: TRBD2
CDR3nt: TGTGCCAGCAGTGGACGAGGACTAGCGGGAGAGCAGTACTTC
CDR3aa: CASSGRGLAGEQYF

v_gene: TRBV19
abundance: -
j_gene: TRBJ1-1
d_gene: -
CDR3nt: TGTGCCAGTATGTCAGGAATGAACACTGAAGCTTTCTTT
CDR3aa: CASMSGMNTEAFF

v_gene: TRBV28
abundance: few
j_gene: TRBJ1-2
d_gene: TRBD1
CDR3nt: TGTGCCAGCAGTCCCCAGGACAGGGGAGGCTACACCTTC
CDR3aa: CASSPQDRGGYTF

v_gene: TRBV19
abundance: -
j_gene: TRBJ2-7
d_gene: TRBD1
CDR3nt: TGTGCCAGTAGTATAGCCCCCACAGGGGCCTACGAGCAGTACTTC
CDR3aa: CASSIAPTGAYEQYF

v_gene: TRBV9
abundance: once
j_gene: TRBJ2-1
d_gene: -
CDR3nt: TGTGCCAGCAGCCTAGAGGGCCTAGCGAGCTCCTACAATGAGCAGTTCTTC
CDR3aa: CASSLEGLASSYNEQFF

v_gene: TRBV28
abundance: -
j_gene: TRBJ1-4
d_gene: TRBD1
CDR3nt: TGTGCCAGCAGTTTGGACAGGGGGAATGGTGAAAAACTGTTTTTT
CDR3aa: CASSLDRGNGEKLFF

v_gene: TRBV27
abundance: -
j_gene: TRBJ2-1
d_gene: TRBD1
CDR3nt: TGTGCCAGCAGTTTAACCGGGACAGGGGATGAGCAGTTCTTC
CDR3aa: CASSLTGTGDEQFF